Listed below are T cell receptor beta chains from one sample, sequenced in a study of CD8 T cells in ankylosing spondylitis. Each CDR3 protein gets one entry after TCRdb re-called the 5' RACE reads with MiXCR. The data show hundreds of thousands of distinct CDR3 sequences, roughly 12% seen once. Sequencing used blood, either unsorted or a sorted T cell fraction (not recorded which). The receptor source for this set is a male donor with ankylosing spondylitis. Both conserved end residues are part of each CDR3. The D gene is left open where the match is weak. Where a row states a size, it is once, few, many or the class of an expanded clone; other rows omit it.

j_call clone_size v_call d_call cdr3_aa cdr3_nt
TRBJ2-5 - TRBV6-2/TRBV6-3 - CASSAGATETQYF TGTGCCAGCAGTGCCGGCGCCACGGAGACCCAGTACTTC
TRBJ1-2 once TRBV5-1 - CASSLASGRVKYGYTF TGCGCCAGCAGCTTGGCCTCTGGGAGGGTCAAATATGGCTACACCTTC
TRBJ2-1 - TRBV5-6 - CASKLKRSYNEQFF TGTGCCAGCAAGCTTAAGCGGAGTTACAATGAGCAGTTCTTC
TRBJ2-2 few TRBV29-1 - CSAAALGSTLNTGELFF TGCAGCGCCGCAGCACTAGGATCCACCCTGAACACCGGGGAGCTGTTTTTT
TRBJ2-1 few TRBV13 TRBD2 CASSLGPSGSLFGNEQFF TGTGCCAGCAGCTTAGGCCCTAGCGGGAGTCTTTTCGGCAATGAGCAGTTCTTC
TRBJ2-2 few TRBV11-2 TRBD1 CASSIADRGTGELFF TGTGCCAGCAGCATTGCAGACAGGGGAACGGGGGAGCTGTTTTTT
TRBJ1-2 - TRBV29-1 - CSVTTEGNYGYTF TGCAGCGTCACGACAGAGGGGAACTATGGCTACACCTTC
TRBJ2-5 - TRBV18 - CASSPLREQETQYF TGTGCCAGCTCACCACTACGGGAGCAAGAGACCCAGTACTTC
TRBJ1-1 - TRBV5-1 - CASSPDRSEAFF TGCGCCAGCAGCCCTGACAGGAGTGAAGCTTTCTTT
TRBJ2-1 few TRBV15 TRBD1 CATRPRDRGLNEQFF TGTGCCACCAGACCCCGGGACAGGGGTCTCAATGAGCAGTTCTTC
TRBJ1-1 - TRBV19 - CASSRGDKNTEAFF TGTGCCAGTAGTAGGGGAGACAAGAACACTGAAGCTTTCTTT
TRBJ2-1 - TRBV2 - CASSSLDPEQFF TGTGCCAGCAGCTCTCTAGACCCTGAGCAGTTCTTC
TRBJ2-7 few TRBV30 TRBD2 CACGTSGYEQYF TGTGCCTGCGGGACTAGCGGCTACGAGCAGTACTTC
TRBJ2-1 many TRBV24-1 TRBD2 CATSDSLTSGDFYNEQFF TGTGCCACCAGTGATTCTTTGACTAGCGGGGACTTCTACAATGAGCAGTTCTTC
TRBJ2-5 - TRBV2 TRBD2 CASSEALLAGDRLDQETQYF TGTGCCAGCAGTGAAGCGCTTCTAGCGGGAGACCGACTGGATCAAGAGACCCAGTACTTC
TRBJ2-3 - TRBV5-1 TRBD2 CASSLGLAGDSDTQYF TGCGCCAGCAGCCTGGGACTAGCGGGAGACTCCGATACGCAGTATTTT
TRBJ2-1 - TRBV12-5 TRBD2 CASWGGPRYNEQFF TGTGCTAGTTGGGGGGGACCCCGCTACAATGAGCAGTTCTTC
TRBJ1-5 - TRBV7-9 TRBD1 CASSLVRDSGGNQPQHF TGTGCCAGCAGCTTGGTCCGGGACAGCGGAGGAAATCAGCCCCAGCATTTT
TRBJ2-7 - TRBV19 - CASSIGTTATYEQYF TGTGCCAGTAGTATAGGAACGACAGCTACCTACGAGCAGTACTTC
TRBJ2-1 - TRBV11-2 TRBD2 CASSSQRGAYNEQFF TGTGCCAGCAGCTCCCAGCGGGGAGCTTACAATGAGCAGTTCTTC
TRBJ2-1 few TRBV5-6 TRBD2 CASQGAGGPGNEQFF TGTGCCAGCCAGGGAGCGGGAGGGCCAGGTAATGAGCAGTTCTTC